The 16 T cell receptor beta chains in this list originate from one sample, sequenced in a study of human T cells and chemical hapten exposure. In TCRdb, the RACE reads were re-called with MiXCR into one record per CDR3 protein. The profile shows tens of thousands of distinct CDR3 sequences, under 15% of them singletons. Time point: patch test 3, about 24 weeks after DPC sensitization. Treatment noted: therapeutic diphenylcyclopropenone sensitization with weekly scalp DPC. Sequencing used whole blood, obtained in connection with sensitization to the hapten diphenylcyclopropenone (DPC). The receptors derive from a man aged 25-45 years with alopecia areata. Some clones in this sample may be carry-over from other donors' samples.

This clonotype was recorded many times. The chain has TRBV18 and TRBJ2-1, with 7 bases identical to TRBD2. V lost 4 bases and J lost 5; bases outside the gene matches: 5. There are 14 residues in the CDR3. Germline lookup yields CDR1 KGHSH and CDR2 LQKENI. In DNA form, the CDR3 reads TGTGCCAGCTCACGCTCCGGGACTAACAATGAGCAGTTCTTC. Residues: CASSRSGTNNEQFF. Using reference TRBV18 and TRBJ2-1 for the parts outside the CDR3, the full variable domain is NAGVMQNPRHLVRRRGQEARLRCSPMKGHSHVYWYRQLPEEGLKFMVYLQKENIIDESGMPKERFSAEFPKEGPSILRIQQVVRGDSAAYFCASSRSGTNNEQFFGPGTRLTVL.

This clonotype has a handful of counts. The V call is TRBV3-1, the J call TRBJ2-6; tentative D call: TRBD2 (6 bases). The CDR3 sequence is 14 residues long. Germline V gene sequence: CDR1 LGHDT, CDR2 YNNKEL (reference sequence). V shed 6 bases and J shed 4 bases, with 10 bases lying between them. In DNA form, the CDR3 reads TGTGCCAGCAGGCTAGCGCCGGGGGCCAACGTCCTGACTTTC. This sequence encodes CASRLAPGANVLTF.

This rearrangement joins TRBV5-6 to TRBJ2-7, with 7 positions matching TRBD1. V dropped 4 bases and J dropped 2; count of bases not matched to a gene: 15. This CDR3 comprises 17 residues. CDR1 SGHDT and CDR2 YYEEEE come from the germline V gene. The CDR3 DNA reads as TGTGCCAGCAGCGAACAGGGGCCGAGCACAATGACCTACGAGCAGTACTTC. This translates into CASSEQGPSTMTYEQYF.

V gene TRBV20-1 combines with J gene TRBJ2-1; D is unclear. V was shortened by 1 base and J by 8 bases, with 9 bases between the two germline ends. The germline CDR1 and CDR2 sequences are DFQATT and SNEGSKA (reference sequence). This CDR3 spans 12 amino acids. The CDR3 spells CSARGMGYEQFF. CDR3 in DNA: TGCAGTGCTAGAGGGATGGGGTATGAGCAGTTCTTC.

This clonotype was seen ten or more times. This chain joins TRBV19 and TRBJ1-6, with TRBD1 matching 8 bases. V shed 8 bases and J 10 bases; nucleotides not matched to a gene: 16. Germline V gives CDR1 LNHDA, CDR2 SQIVND (reference sequence). The CDR3 sequence is 16 residues long. The CDR3 DNA reads as TGTGCCAGTGGGACGACCGCCGCGACAGGGGTCTCACCCCTCCACTTT. Residues: CASGTTAATGVSPLHF.

This clonotype was counted many times. The J gene is TRBJ2-6, the V gene TRBV18, with a possible D match to TRBD1 (6 bases). There are 15 residues in the CDR3. The germline V gene encodes CDR1 KGHSH and CDR2 LQKENI. V was trimmed by 1 base and J by 2 bases, leaving 6 bases between them. In DNA form, the CDR3 reads TGTGCCAGCTCACCACGGGGGCCTGGGGCCAACGTCCTGACTTTC. This encodes CASSPRGPGANVLTF. The entire variable domain, with the rest obtained from reference TRBV18 and TRBJ2-6, is as follows: NAGVMQNPRHLVRRRGQEARLRCSPMKGHSHVYWYRQLPEEGLKFMVYLQKENIIDESGMPKERFSAEFPKEGPSILRIQQVVRGDSAAYFCASSPRGPGANVLTFGAGSRLTVL.

This clonotype was observed at least ten times. The V call is TRBV13, the J call TRBJ1-1, with 7 bases aligning to TRBD1. CDR3 length equals 13 residues. J lost 10 bases, V lost 4 bases, and 9 bases had no gene match. Germline V CDR1 and CDR2: PRHDT, FYEKMQ (reference sequence). The CDR3 region has the DNA TGTGCCAGCAGCTCCACAGGGGCGGGGAGAGCTTTCTTT. Its protein is CASSSTGAGRAFF. The full variable domain, rest sourced from reference TRBV13 and TRBJ1-1, is AAGVIQSPRHLIKEKRETATLKCYPIPRHDTVYWYQQGPGQDPQFLISFYEKMQSDKGSIPDRFSAQQFSDYHSELNMSSLELGDSALYFCASSSTGAGRAFFGQGTRLTVV.

This clonotype was counted at least ten times. V usage is TRBV5-8 and J usage is TRBJ1-6; 9 bases are a match to TRBD1. Germline-derived CDR1 and CDR2 are SGHTS and YDEGEE. With 4 bases clipped from V and 6 bases from J, the junction kept 5 bases outside the gene matches. The CDR3 sequence is 15 residues long. CDR3: CASSPGTGSNSPLHF. The CDR3, as DNA: TGTGCCAGCAGCCCCGGGACAGGGAGTAATTCACCCCTCCACTTT.

Ten or more counts support this clonotype. The DNA of the CDR3 is TGCAGCGTTGGGGTGGAAAGTGAGCAGTTCTTC. This sequence encodes CSVGVESEQFF. The chain combines TRBV29-1 with TRBJ2-1; D gene ambiguous. The CDR3 sequence is 11 residues long. CDR1 and CDR2 (germline): SQVTM, ANQGSEA. V was clipped by 4 bases and J by 9 bases, with 10 bases between them.

Many counts were recorded for this clonotype. This chain connects TRBV28 to TRBJ2-3; 11 bases fit TRBD2. Germline lookup yields CDR1 MDHEN and CDR2 SYDVKM. The junction had 9 bases not matched to a gene; V was cut back by 3 bases and J by 1 base. This CDR3 is 18 amino acids long. CDR3 nucleotides: TGTGCCAGCAGTTTGAGGAGGGATAGCGGGGGGGGCACAGATACGCAGTATTTT. Its protein is CASSLRRDSGGGTDTQYF.

This clonotype appeared many times. The chain couples TRBV7-8 to TRBJ2-3; D is unresolved. The V gene's germline CDR1 is SGHVS and CDR2 FQNEAQ. This CDR3 spans 15 amino acids. Trimming took 2 bases from V and 4 from J, leaving 13 bases between them. Here the CDR3 DNA reads TGTGCCAGCAGCTTATCCTTCGCAGCCGCAGATACGCAGTATTTT. The encoded protein is CASSLSFAAADTQYF.

The V call is TRBV29-1, the J call TRBJ1-2; TRBD1 is a possible D gene (5 bases). CDR3 length: 13 residues. From germline, CDR1 is SQVTM and CDR2 ANQGSEA. Trimming took 6 bases from V and 1 from J, leaving 12 bases between them. The CDR3 nucleotides are TGCAGCGTCCACAGACAGATTAACTATGGCTACACCTTC. It encodes CSVHRQINYGYTF. Looking up the rest from reference TRBV29-1 and TRBJ1-2 gives the full variable domain: SAVISQKPSRDICQRGTSLTIQCQVDSQVTMMFWYRQQPGQSLTLIATANQGSEATYESGFVIDKFPISRPNLTFSTLTVSNMSPEDSSIYLCSVHRQINYGYTFGSGTRLTVV.

This clonotype was counted at least ten times. J is TRBJ2-1 and V is TRBV27; D possibly corresponds to TRBD2 (6 bases). The CDR3 spans 15 residues. Looked up from germline, CDR1 is MNHEY and CDR2 is SMNVEV (reference sequence). Trimming removed 6 bases from V and 2 bases from J, with 14 bases in between. CDR3 DNA: TGTGCCAGCAGACGTGGCGGGACTCCCTACAATGAGCAGTTCTTC. Translated, it gives CASRRGGTPYNEQFF.

The table lists this clonotype with many counts. The chain couples TRBV5-4 to TRBJ2-7; 9 bases are a match to TRBD1. The germline CDR1 and CDR2 sequences are SGHNT and YYREEE (reference sequence). V shed 7 bases, J shed 4 bases, and the junction held 6 bases outside the gene matches. This CDR3 has 13 residues. Here the CDR3 reads CASWRTGEYEQYF. CDR3 nucleotides: TGTGCCAGCTGGAGGACAGGGGAATACGAGCAGTACTTC.

The chain joins TRBV2 to TRBJ2-2, with TRBD1 matching over 9 bases. This CDR3 is 15 amino acids long. The germline V gene has CDR1 SNHLY and CDR2 FYNNEI. The J segment lost 1 base and the V segment lost 6 bases, leaving 3 bases of the junction unmatched. The CDR3 region has the DNA TGTGCCAGCAGACCGGGACAGGGGAACACCGGGGAGCTGTTTTTT. Its translation is CASRPGQGNTGELFF.

This clonotype was counted between two and nine times. V is TRBV3-1 and J is TRBJ2-5; TRBD1 aligns across 9 bases. Germline values: CDR1 LGHDT, CDR2 YNNKEL (reference sequence). The CDR3 loop spans 14 amino acids. The V and J ends lost 6 bases and 5 bases, in that order; junction bases with no gene match: 7. CDR3 loop: CASRPTGGGETQYF. The CDR3 bases are TGTGCCAGCAGGCCGACAGGGGGTGGCGAGACCCAGTACTTC.